The clone carrying this T cell receptor (beta chain) was recorded many times. Its antigen is unknown. In the authors' workflow: Variation in CDR3 across clinicopathological groups served as the basis for constructing a distant-metastasis classifier in papillary thyroid cancer. Using MiXCR, TCRdb re-called clones from the PCR reads. The authors' filters were not applied to this entry. The table records 60,000 to 85,000 clones, roughly 18% of them present only once. Patients underwent thyroid surgery, and none had received any treatment before it. This specimen comes from a study of metastatic and nonmetastatic thyroid tumors. Study-level background: Repertoire comparison spanned blood and tumor or nodule tissue of malignant and benign thyroid patients.

The CDR3 extends over 15 amino acids. Germline assignment: CDR1 MNHEY and CDR2 SVGAGI. With 2 bases removed from V and 1 base from J, the gap between germline ends came to 9 bases. Study observations and caveats: In both blood and tumor samples, TCR beta diversity was reported significantly higher for malignant than benign nodules.

This TCR was sampled from a female donor with papillary thyroid cancer or a benign thyroid nodule (not recorded which). Some clones in this sample may be carry-over from other donors' samples. The rearrangement links TRBV6-5 to TRBJ1-5; D may be TRBD1 (6 bases). Sequencing was carried out using blood. CDR3 region: CASSYRGKSNQPQHF. In DNA, the CDR3 is TGTGCCAGCAGTTACAGGGGGAAGAGCAATCAGCCCCAGCATTTT.